A selection of T cell receptor beta chains follows, all from one sample in a study of shared clonotypes between healthy human individuals. Generated by immunoSEQ multiplex PCR, the TCRdb table keeps only in-frame clones and is missing some. This table holds 2 million to 2.5 million clones, approximately 95% found once. Sequenced: naive CD4+ T cells from PBMCs. These TCRs come from a man between 18 and 35 years old in good health. Some clones in this sample may be carry-over from other donors' samples. The CDR3 runs from the conserved cysteine through the conserved F or W. A D gene is named only where the DNA matches it firmly. Where a row states a size, it is once, few, many or the class of an expanded clone; other rows omit it.

J: TRBJ2-7
length: 15
D: TRBD1
size: -
V: TRBV5-1
DNA: TGCGCCAGCAGCCCGACAGGGGGTTTTTCCTACGAGCAGTACTTC
CDR3: CASSPTGGFSYEQYF

J: TRBJ2-1
length: 17
D: TRBD2
size: -
V: TRBV7-3
DNA: TGTGCCAGCAGCTTAAGGGACCGAGCGGGACCTTACAATGAGCAGTTCTTC
CDR3: CASSLRDRAGPYNEQFF

J: TRBJ1-2
length: 17
D: TRBD1
size: once
V: TRBV5-1
DNA: TGCGCCAGCAGCTTGGAGCCTCCGGGACAGGGTGGCTATGGCTACACCTTC
CDR3: CASSLEPPGQGGYGYTF

J: TRBJ1-2
length: 12
D: -
size: -
V: TRBV27
DNA: TGTGCCAGCAGTTCATACCGGGGCCCCTACACCTTC
CDR3: CASSSYRGPYTF

J: TRBJ2-7
length: 13
D: -
size: once
V: TRBV25-1
DNA: TGTGCCAGCAGTGTTCCGGGTTTAGGGGAGCAGTACTTC
CDR3: CASSVPGLGEQYF

J: TRBJ1-1
length: 13
D: -
size: -
V: TRBV9
DNA: TGTGCCAGCAGCGTAGCTTCACAGAGTGAAGCTTTCTTT
CDR3: CASSVASQSEAFF

J: TRBJ2-1
length: 11
D: -
size: -
V: TRBV20-1
DNA: TGCAGTGCTACCCGGGACCAAACACCCCTCTTC
CDR3: CSATRDQTPLF

J: TRBJ2-1
length: 15
D: -
size: -
V: TRBV9
DNA: TGTGCCAGCAGCGTAGTAAGCGGAGTCTACAATGAGCAGTTCTTC
CDR3: CASSVVSGVYNEQFF

J: TRBJ2-7
length: 13
D: -
size: -
V: TRBV29-1
DNA: TGCAGCGTCGACGTACAGGGCTCGGACGAGCAGTACTTC
CDR3: CSVDVQGSDEQYF

J: TRBJ1-1
length: 14
D: -
size: -
V: TRBV2
DNA: TGTGCCAGCAGTGAAGGGCGGCTGAACACTGAAGCTTTCTTT
CDR3: CASSEGRLNTEAFF